The rows below give T cell receptor beta chains drawn from one sample of a study of shared clonotypes between healthy human individuals. Profiled with immunoSEQ multiplex PCR; TCRdb holds only in-frame clones, not every one. The sample includes about 800,000 clones, about 96% of them seen just once. The sample consisted of naive CD8+ T cells sorted from blood. All receptors derive from a man aged 30 to 45 in good health. The CDR3 runs from the conserved cysteine through the conserved F or W.

TRBV9	TRBJ1-1	CASSVVGRGVNTEAFF
TRBV6-5	TRBJ2-5	CASKITGTGEETQYF
TRBV5-6	TRBJ2-5	CASSPGTSDQETQYF
TRBV7-7	TRBJ2-7	CASSLALGGSYEQYF
TRBV10-3	TRBJ2-7	CAISTGTSGISEQYF
TRBV2	TRBJ2-3	CASSGGLAGNTDTQYF
TRBV29-1	TRBJ2-2	CSGRTENTGELFF
TRBV29-1	TRBJ2-3	CSVALVGTGSTDTQYF
TRBV9	TRBJ2-1	CASSVAVSPSYEQFF
TRBV28	TRBJ2-5	CASTDLLVDNQETQYF
TRBV20-1	TRBJ2-7	CSARDAGEQYF
TRBV28	TRBJ2-5	CASSPRILREGSQETQYF
TRBV5-5	TRBJ1-2	CASSLRTGNYGYTF
TRBV5-1	TRBJ1-3	CASSPDPVVESSGNTIYF
TRBV5-4	TRBJ2-5	CASSLAYDRGPQETQYF
TRBV11-3	TRBJ2-5	CASSLGNTLVETQYF
TRBV6-5	TRBJ2-2	CASSYSRTGTGELFF
TRBV11-2	TRBJ2-1	CASSSKPVVSYNEQFF
TRBV7-9	TRBJ2-2	CASSRTSGAANTGELFF
TRBV2	TRBJ2-7	CASSLDRAWVYEQYF
TRBV27	TRBJ2-1	CASLGLAGVNEQFF
TRBV29-1	TRBJ2-7	CSVRTGTGGDEQYF
TRBV5-8	TRBJ2-7	CASSSTTGVAYEQYF
TRBV9	TRBJ2-7	CASSSPEGYPYEQYF
TRBV7-6	TRBJ2-2	CATTGRGSEGGELFF
TRBV25-1	TRBJ2-2	CASSESPLRSPNTGELFF
TRBV28	TRBJ1-1	CASSLSGTLTEAFF
TRBV29-1	TRBJ2-1	CSVDDRTSGGYNEQFF
TRBV4-1	TRBJ2-3	CASSQGLAGNSDTQYF
TRBV19	TRBJ1-3	CASSTWAVSGNTIYF
TRBV27	TRBJ2-7	CASSLGVSSYEQYF
TRBV5-1	TRBJ2-1	CASNLGGQYNEQFF
TRBV7-7	TRBJ2-7	CASSSGTDTYEQYF
TRBV25-1	TRBJ2-3	CASSGQAVSF
TRBV7-9	TRBJ1-1	CASSFFDRNTEAFF
TRBV28	TRBJ2-2	CASRKTSGSANTGELFF
TRBV29-1	TRBJ2-1	CSVEPSRTYNEQFF
TRBV7-9	TRBJ2-7	CASSSLTVAREQYF
TRBV28	TRBJ2-1	CASTPGGDSYNEQFF
TRBV11-2	TRBJ1-1	CASSPQWGYTEAFF
TRBV11-2	TRBJ1-2	CASSQTANYGYTF
TRBV13	TRBJ2-7	CASSEAGTGSHEQYF
TRBV6-5	TRBJ2-1	CAQRGRANEQFF
TRBV28	TRBJ2-3	CASNGASGLTDTQYF
TRBV2	TRBJ2-3	CASSAGTSDTDTQYF
TRBV5-4	TRBJ2-7	CASSIISGEQYF
TRBV28	TRBJ1-2	CASSLLPRGVGLGGYTF
TRBV11-1	TRBJ2-3	CASSASGYTDTQYF
TRBV5-4	TRBJ2-1	CASSLVAGYNEQFF
TRBV6-5	TRBJ2-1	CASSPGEYNEQFF
TRBV6-1	TRBJ2-7	CASSERKGRLSSYEQYF
TRBV27	TRBJ2-7	CASSLKGLAGSYEQYF
TRBV10-1	TRBJ2-7	CASSYYEQYF
TRBV11-2	TRBJ2-7	CASSLNHEQYF